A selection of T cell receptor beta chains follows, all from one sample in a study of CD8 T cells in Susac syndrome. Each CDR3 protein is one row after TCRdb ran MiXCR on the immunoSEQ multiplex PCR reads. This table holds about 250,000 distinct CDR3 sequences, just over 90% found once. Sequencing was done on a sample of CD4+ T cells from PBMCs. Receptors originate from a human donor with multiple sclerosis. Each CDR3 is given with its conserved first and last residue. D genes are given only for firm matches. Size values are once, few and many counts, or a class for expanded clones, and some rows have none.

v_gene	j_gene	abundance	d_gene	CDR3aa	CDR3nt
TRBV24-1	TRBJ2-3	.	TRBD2	CATSDRSGRVADTQYF	TGTGCCACCAGTGATCGAAGCGGGAGGGTCGCAGATACGCAGTATTTT
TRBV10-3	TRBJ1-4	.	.	CAISSEPEAKLFF	TGTGCCATCAGTAGCGAACCTGAAGCAAAACTGTTTTTT
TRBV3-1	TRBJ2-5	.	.	CASSQSTAQQETQYF	TGTGCCAGCAGCCAATCGACAGCCCAACAAGAGACCCAGTACTTC
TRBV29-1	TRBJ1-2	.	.	CSVEWVARYGYTF	TGCAGCGTTGAATGGGTAGCCCGCTATGGCTACACCTTC
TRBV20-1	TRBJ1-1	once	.	CSARDPGAQDTEAFF	TGCAGTGCTAGAGATCCGGGGGCGCAGGACACTGAAGCTTTCTTT
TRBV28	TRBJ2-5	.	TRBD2	CASSPDLGGGETQYF	TGTGCCAGCAGTCCGGACCTCGGGGGGGGAGAGACCCAGTACTTC
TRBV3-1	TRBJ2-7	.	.	CASSLGEFRQQYF	TGTGCCAGCAGCCTGGGTGAATTTAGACAGCAGTACTTC
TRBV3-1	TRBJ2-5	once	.	CASSHGGAETQYF	TGTGCCAGCAGCCACGGGGGAGCCGAGACCCAGTACTTC
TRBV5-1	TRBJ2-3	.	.	CASSLVGQYTDTQYF	TGCGCCAGCAGCTTGGTCGGGCAGTACACAGATACGCAGTATTTT
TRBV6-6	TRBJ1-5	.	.	CASSYPGRANQPQHF	TGTGCCAGCAGTTACCCAGGGAGGGCCAATCAGCCCCAGCATTTT
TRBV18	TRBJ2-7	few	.	CASSPRLPGPALDYEQYF	TGTGCCAGCTCACCACGGCTCCCGGGCCCAGCTTTGGACTACGAGCAGTACTTC
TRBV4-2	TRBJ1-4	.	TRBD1	CASSRDRGRHEKLFF	TGTGCCAGCAGCCGTGACAGGGGGCGTCATGAAAAACTGTTTTTT
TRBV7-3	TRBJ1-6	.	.	CASSLGLSNSPLHF	TGTGCCAGCAGCTTAGGATTATCGAATTCACCCCTCCACTTT
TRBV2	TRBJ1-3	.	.	CASSAEYQGAGNTIYF	TGTGCCAGCAGTGCTGAATACCAGGGAGCTGGAAACACCATATATTTT
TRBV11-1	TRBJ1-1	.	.	CASSLDSLGTEAFF	TGTGCCAGCAGCTTGGACAGCCTGGGCACTGAAGCTTTCTTT
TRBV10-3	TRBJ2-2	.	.	CAISESALGVGELFF	TGTGCCATCAGTGAGTCGGCATTGGGCGTCGGGGAGCTGTTTTTT
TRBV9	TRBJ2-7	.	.	CASSTDVESSYEQYF	TGTGCCAGCAGCACCGACGTCGAGAGCTCCTACGAGCAGTACTTC
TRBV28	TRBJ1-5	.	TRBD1	CASNHRDRVLQPQHF	TGTGCCAGCAACCACCGGGACAGGGTTTTGCAGCCCCAGCATTTT
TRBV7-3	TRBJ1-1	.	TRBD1	CASSPSRDREAFF	TGTGCCAGCAGCCCCTCACGGGACAGGGAAGCTTTCTTT
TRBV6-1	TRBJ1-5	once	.	CASRPQGGNQPQHF	TGTGCCAGCAGACCACAGGGTGGCAATCAGCCCCAGCATTTT
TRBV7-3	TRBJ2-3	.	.	CASSQSLMPDTQYF	TGTGCCAGCAGCCAATCCTTGATGCCAGATACGCAGTATTTT
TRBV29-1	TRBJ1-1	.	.	CSVSTVTWGTEAFF	TGCAGCGTTTCGACAGTTACTTGGGGCACTGAAGCTTTCTTT
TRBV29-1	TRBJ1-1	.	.	CSGRTANTEAFF	TGCAGCGGAAGGACGGCGAACACTGAAGCTTTCTTT
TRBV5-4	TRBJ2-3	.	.	CASSLQGRADTQYF	TGTGCCAGCAGCCTACAGGGTCGGGCAGATACGCAGTATTTT
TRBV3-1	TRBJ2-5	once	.	CASSQVRYQETQYF	TGTGCCAGCAGCCAAGTCAGGTACCAAGAGACCCAGTACTTC
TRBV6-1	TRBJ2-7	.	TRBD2	CASSEAKAGRNYEQYF	TGTGCCAGCAGTGAAGCGAAAGCGGGGAGAAACTACGAGCAGTACTTC
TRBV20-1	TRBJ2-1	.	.	CSVAIEQFF	TGCAGTGTCGCGATCGAGCAGTTCTTC
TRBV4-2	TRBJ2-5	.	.	CASSQGGGLLQMETQYF	TGTGCCAGCAGCCAAGGCGGCGGGCTTCTCCAGATGGAGACCCAGTACTTC
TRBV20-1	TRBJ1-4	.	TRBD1	CSAQGGGEKLFF	TGCAGTGCCCAGGGGGGGGGAGAAAAACTGTTTTTT
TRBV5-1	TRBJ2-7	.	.	CASSLATASAYEQYF	TGCGCCAGCAGCTTGGCCACAGCCTCAGCCTACGAGCAGTACTTC
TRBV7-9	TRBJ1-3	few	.	CASSGGNTIYF	TGTGCCAGCTCGGGGGGAAACACCATATATTTT
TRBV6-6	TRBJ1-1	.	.	CASSFQGGSEAFF	TGTGCCAGCAGTTTCCAGGGAGGGAGTGAAGCTTTCTTT
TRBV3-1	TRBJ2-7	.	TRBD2	CASSQDGTSFSEQYF	TGTGCCAGCAGCCAAGACGGGACTAGCTTCTCCGAGCAGTACTTC
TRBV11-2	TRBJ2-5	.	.	CASSRGAGETQYF	TGTGCCAGCAGCAGGGGGGCCGGGGAGACCCAGTACTTC
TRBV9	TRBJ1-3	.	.	CASSVFSGDTSGNTIYF	TGTGCCAGCAGCGTCTTTTCGGGCGACACCTCTGGAAACACCATATATTTT
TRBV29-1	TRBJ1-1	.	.	CSVDGDRTEAFF	TGCAGCGTGGACGGCGATCGCACTGAAGCTTTCTTT
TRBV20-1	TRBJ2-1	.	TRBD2	CSAREVRTSSYNEQFF	TGCAGTGCTAGAGAGGTACGGACTAGCTCCTACAATGAGCAGTTCTTC
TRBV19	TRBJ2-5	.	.	CASSIVGGVKETQYF	TGTGCCAGTAGTATTGTCGGCGGGGTTAAAGAGACCCAGTACTTC
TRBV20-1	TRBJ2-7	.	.	CSAPSEAVQEQYF	TGCAGTGCCCCCTCAGAGGCAGTCCAAGAGCAGTACTTC
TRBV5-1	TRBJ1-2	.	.	CASSSTEVGGYTF	TGCGCCAGCAGTTCGACGGAGGTGGGAGGCTACACCTTC
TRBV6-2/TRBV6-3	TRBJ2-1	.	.	CASVDTDYNEQFF	TGTGCCAGCGTGGACACAGACTACAATGAGCAGTTCTTC
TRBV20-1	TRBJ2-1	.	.	CSARIPGRGDEQFF	TGCAGTGCTAGAATCCCGGGAAGGGGCGATGAGCAGTTCTTC
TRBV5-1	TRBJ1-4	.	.	CASSLAGTNEKLFF	TGCGCCAGCAGCTTGGCCGGGACCAATGAAAAACTGTTTTTT
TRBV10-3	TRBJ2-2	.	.	CAISDSPPRRGSGELFF	TGTGCCATCAGTGATTCCCCACCTAGGAGAGGATCTGGGGAGCTGTTTTTT
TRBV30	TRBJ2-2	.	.	CAWRIGLAIGELFF	TGTGCCTGGAGGATCGGGCTAGCTATCGGGGAGCTGTTTTTT
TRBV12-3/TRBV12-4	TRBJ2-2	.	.	CASTPRGGPNTGELFF	TGTGCCAGCACCCCGCGTGGGGGACCGAACACCGGGGAGCTGTTTTTT
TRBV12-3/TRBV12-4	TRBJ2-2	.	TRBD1	CASRPDRVGHGELFF	TGTGCCAGCAGACCCGACAGGGTGGGGCACGGGGAGCTGTTTTTT
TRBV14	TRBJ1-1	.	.	CASSQVYGGTEAFF	TGTGCCAGCAGCCAAGTATACGGAGGCACTGAAGCTTTCTTT
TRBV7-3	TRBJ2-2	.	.	CASSSSDTGELFF	TGTGCCAGCAGCTCCTCTGACACCGGGGAGCTGTTTTTT
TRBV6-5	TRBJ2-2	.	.	CASSYRAPRDTGELFF	TGTGCCAGCAGTTATCGGGCCCCGCGAGACACCGGGGAGCTGTTTTTT
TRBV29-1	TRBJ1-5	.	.	CSVRPDSNQPQHF	TGCAGCGTTAGGCCGGATAGCAATCAGCCCCAGCATTTT
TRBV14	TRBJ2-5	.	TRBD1	CASSHDRGRKTQYF	TGTGCCAGCAGCCATGACAGGGGCAGAAAGACCCAGTACTTC
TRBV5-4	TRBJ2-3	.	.	CASSLGGPLSTDTQYF	TGTGCCAGCAGCCTCGGAGGACCCTTAAGCACAGATACGCAGTATTTT
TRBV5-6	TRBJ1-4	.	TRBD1	CASSRGQANEKLFF	TGTGCCAGCAGCCGGGGACAGGCTAATGAAAAACTGTTTTTT